This is a list of T cell receptor beta chains from one sample in a study of identical twins. Using its own MiXCR run on the 5' RACE reads, TCRdb lists one record per CDR3 protein. Counted here are hundreds of thousands of distinct CDR3 sequences, under 9% occurring once; the ten biggest clones make up approximately 2.1%. These records were also assigned to another study, of yellow fever vaccine responses in identical twins.

Specimen: memory (CD45RO+) T cells sorted from blood. The receptors were gathered from a woman younger than 35 in good health. The CDR3 runs from the conserved cysteine through the conserved F or W. A clone size is listed for some rows: how often the clone was seen (once, few, many), or a class if it is expanded.

size | V | length | CDR3
NA | TRBV5-1 | 14 | CTSMRAGDVDTQYF
many | TRBV20-1 | 13 | CSASPSGSNEQFF
many | TRBV12-3/TRBV12-4 | 13 | CASAGTTEETQYF
many | TRBV12-3/TRBV12-4 | 19 | CASTEVRRGLAGGTGELFF
NA | TRBV6-2/TRBV6-3 | 12 | CASTQASYGYTF
NA | TRBV29-1 | 13 | CSVETGRNQPQHF
many | TRBV7-9 | 14 | CASSPGQAVEKLFF
many | TRBV5-1 | 17 | CASSKGHLGTTQETQYF
NA | TRBV6-2/TRBV6-3 | 14 | CASSSASPSDTQYF
many | TRBV12-3/TRBV12-4 | 14 | CASSLTRVQETQYF
NA | TRBV2 | 14 | CASSGTGRNTEAFF
few | TRBV12-3/TRBV12-4 | 15 | CASSLVGGRGETQYF
NA | TRBV18 | 15 | CASSLGQGNAYEQYF
NA | TRBV6-1 | 16 | CASSGDGGSGANVLTF
many | TRBV6-5 | 15 | CASSYNGGDNSPLHF
NA | TRBV3-1 | 17 | CASSQVKGAEVTDTQYF
few | TRBV3-1 | 12 | CASSQDWNTQYF
many | TRBV28 | 16 | CASSFGDRVNTGELFF
few | TRBV28 | 14 | CASRSSGRAHEQYF